This is a list of T cell receptor beta chains from one sample in a study of blood T cell repertoires in COVID-19. Some clones are missing from TCRdb's copy, which holds only in-frame ones; the method was immunoSEQ multiplex PCR. The top ten clones hold approximately 7.2% of a sample with 200,000 or so clones, about 80% of them seen once. The sample consisted of peripheral blood. These receptors originate from a human donor with acute or convalescent COVID-19. The donor label of this sample is uncertain. The CDR3 runs from the conserved cysteine through the conserved F or W. Each record gives: V gene, D gene, clone size, J gene, CDR3 protein, CDR3 DNA. A D gene is named only where the DNA matches it firmly. Not every row has a clone size; where given, it reads once, few, many or a size class.

TRBV5-4	NA	NA	TRBJ2-3	CASSLPIGGGGTDTQYF	TGTGCCAGCAGCTTGCCTATCGGGGGAGGGGGGACAGATACGCAGTATTTT
TRBV7-2	TRBD2	NA	TRBJ2-7	CASSPTSGPYEQYF	TGTGCCAGCAGCCCGACTAGCGGGCCCTACGAGCAGTACTTC
TRBV6-5	NA	NA	TRBJ2-7	CASSRGPSRPYEQYF	TGTGCCAGCAGTAGGGGCCCTTCGCGACCCTACGAGCAGTACTTC
TRBV2	NA	NA	TRBJ2-2	CASNERFAGELFF	TGTGCCAGCAACGAGCGGTTTGCCGGGGAGCTGTTTTTT
TRBV7-9	TRBD1	NA	TRBJ1-2	CASSLGTGNYGYTF	TGTGCCAGCAGCTTAGGGACAGGGAACTATGGCTACACCTTC
TRBV7-9	NA	few	TRBJ2-1	CASSLGGGREQFF	TGTGCCAGCAGCTTAGGTGGGGGCCGGGAGCAGTTCTTC
TRBV2	NA	NA	TRBJ2-3	CASSVIQGSSTDTQYF	TGTGCCAGCAGTGTTATACAGGGATCTAGCACAGATACGCAGTATTTT
TRBV25-1	NA	NA	TRBJ2-7	CASSEFRGIYEQYF	TGTGCCAGCAGTGAATTTCGCGGAATCTACGAGCAGTACTTC
TRBV25-1	NA	NA	TRBJ1-4	CASTGGRTTNEKLFF	TGTGCCAGCACCGGGGGACGGACAACTAATGAAAAACTGTTTTTT
TRBV28	TRBD2	NA	TRBJ2-3	CASTLRRSGRFPDTQYF	TGTGCCAGCACCTTAAGGAGGAGCGGGAGGTTCCCAGATACGCAGTATTTT
TRBV5-1	NA	NA	TRBJ1-1	CASSSQGVGMRDTEAFF	TGCGCCAGCAGCTCCCAAGGAGTGGGAATGAGGGACACTGAAGCTTTCTTT
TRBV4-1	TRBD2	once	TRBJ2-3	CASSPGLANTDTQYF	TGCGCCAGCAGCCCGGGACTAGCGAACACAGATACGCAGTATTTT
TRBV28	NA	NA	TRBJ1-1	CASSRGAPGTEAFF	TGTGCCAGCAGTCGGGGGGCTCCGGGCACTGAAGCTTTCTTT
TRBV6-5	NA	once	TRBJ1-2	CAIRRDGGYGYTF	TGTGCCATCCGGAGGGACGGAGGCTATGGCTACACCTTC
TRBV21-1	NA	once	TRBJ2-1	CASRTAGRAEVEQFF	TGTGCCAGCAGAACGGCGGGTAGGGCGGAGGTTGAGCAGTTCTTC